This T cell receptor (beta chain) is drawn from a study of identical twins. Study observations and caveats: Conclusions relied on cross-sectional statistical analysis, not following the same donors. Insertions were fewer in abundant cord blood beta clonotypes, whereas memory repertoires showed none of this pattern.

A note on this clonotype: Its antigen is currently unknown.

V was clipped by 1 base and J by 5 bases; unmatched bases: 5. CDR1 is SNHLY, CDR2 FYNNEI, per germline. The CDR3 loop spans 16 amino acids. Each CDR3 protein gets one entry after TCRdb re-called the 5' RACE reads with MiXCR. The table lists hundreds of thousands of distinct CDR3 sequences, about 12% of them singletons. Donors were all healthy Caucasians. These data were also reused for a study on yellow fever vaccine responses in identical twins. This second study says: In identical twins, vaccine T cell responses appeared partly shared and partly individual.

This TCR came from a woman aged 18-29 years in good health. What was sequenced was PBMCs. The chain links TRBV2 to TRBJ2-1; 10 nucleotides align to TRBD2. The CDR3 reads CASSEVLAGEHNEQFF. The DNA of the CDR3 is TGTGCCAGCAGTGAAGTTCTAGCGGGGGAACACAATGAGCAGTTCTTC.